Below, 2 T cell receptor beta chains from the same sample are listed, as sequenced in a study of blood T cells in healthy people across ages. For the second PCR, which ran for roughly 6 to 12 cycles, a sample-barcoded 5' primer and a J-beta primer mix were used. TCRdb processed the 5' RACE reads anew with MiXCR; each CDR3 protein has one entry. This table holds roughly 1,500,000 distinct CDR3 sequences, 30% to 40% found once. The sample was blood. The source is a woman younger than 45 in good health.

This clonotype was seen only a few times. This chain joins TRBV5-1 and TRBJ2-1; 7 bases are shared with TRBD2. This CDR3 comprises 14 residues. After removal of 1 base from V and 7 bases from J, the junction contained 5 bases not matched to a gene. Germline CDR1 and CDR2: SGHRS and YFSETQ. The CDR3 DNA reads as TGCGCCAGCAGCTTGCGGCTAGCGGAGAATGAGCAGTTCTTC. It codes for CASSLRLAENEQFF.

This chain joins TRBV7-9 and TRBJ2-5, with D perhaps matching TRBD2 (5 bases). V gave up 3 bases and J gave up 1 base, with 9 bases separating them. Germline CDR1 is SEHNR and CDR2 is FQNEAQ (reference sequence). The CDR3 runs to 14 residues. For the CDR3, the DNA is TGTGCCAGCAGCTTGCGAGGGCCCCAAGAGACCCAGTACTTC. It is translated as CASSLRGPQETQYF.